A single sample gave rise to the 22 T cell receptor beta chains below, sequenced in a study of OX40 agonist ivuxolimab in advanced cancers. TCRdb keeps only in-frame clones here, not all; method: immunoSEQ multiplex PCR. The sample contains tens of thousands of clones, 85% to 90% of which appear only once. This sample comprised CD4+ or CD8+ T cells sorted from blood, obtained in a trial of the OX40 agonist ivuxolimab. These receptor sequences come from an adult with an advanced solid tumor such as melanoma, head and neck, liver or kidney cancer.

The chain links TRBV11-2 to TRBJ1-2, with D tentatively TRBD1 (5 bases). V dropped 4 bases and J dropped 4 bases, with 16 bases sitting between them. Germline loops: CDR1 SGHAT, CDR2 FQNNGV. The CDR3 runs 15 residues. The CDR3 spells CASSSLGRAGYGYTF. The CDR3 DNA reads as TGTGCCAGCAGCTCCCTTGGCAGGGCTGGCTATGGCTACACCTTC.

This chain links TRBV6-1 with TRBJ2-1; D call uncertain. V was trimmed by 0 bases and J by 7 bases, leaving 13 bases between them. This CDR3 contains 15 residues. Per germline, CDR1 MNHNS and CDR2 SASEGT. The CDR3 nucleotides read TGTGCCAGCAGTGAAGCGCGTTCCCGAGGTAATGAGCAGTTCTTC. Translating it yields CASSEARSRGNEQFF.

This sequence joins TRBV6-5 and TRBJ1-2; the match to TRBD1 covers 8 bases. Trimming cost V 2 bases and J 6 bases; bases outside gene matches: 5. The CDR3 consists of 14 residues. From germline, CDR1 is MNHEY and CDR2 SVGAGI. The CDR3 bases are TGTGCCAGCAGTTACGGTGGACAGGGCCATGGCTACACCTTC. Its protein is CASSYGGQGHGYTF.

This rearrangement joins TRBV7-9 to TRBJ2-7; possible D gene TRBD2, 7 bases. Per germline, CDR1 SEHNR and CDR2 FQNEAQ (reference sequence). Trimming took off 3 bases at V and 7 bases at J, with 22 bases between the two ends. This CDR3 comprises 16 residues. CDR3 sequence (DNA): TGTGCCAGCAGCTTCGGCGGGGGCGGTAGACTACAGGAGCAGTACTTC. This codes for CASSFGGGGRLQEQYF.

The V and J genes are TRBV5-1 and TRBJ2-3; weak D call: TRBD2 (7 bases). From germline, CDR1 is SGHRS and CDR2 YFSETQ. This CDR3 comprises 16 residues. The V end lost 4 bases, the J end lost 0 bases, and 15 bases lay between the germline ends. CDR3 coding DNA: TGCGCCAGCAGCCCCCGGGGGGCCACCAGCACAGATACGCAGTATTTT. This sequence encodes CASSPRGATSTDTQYF.

The genes are TRBV5-4 and TRBJ2-5; D tentatively fits TRBD1 or TRBD2 (5 bases each). The CDR3 is made up of 14 amino acids. V was shortened by 4 bases and J by 5 bases, with 15 bases between the two germline ends. The germline gives CDR1 SGHNT, CDR2 YYREEE (reference sequence). The DNA for the CDR3 is TGTGCCAGCAGCCACCCAGGGAGCCGGGAGACCCAGTACTTC. Amino acid sequence: CASSHPGSRETQYF.

The genes are TRBV5-8 and TRBJ2-7, with 9 bases that match TRBD1. The CDR3 sequence is 16 residues long. The V segment lost 1 base and the J segment 1 base; nucleotides outside the gene matches: 6. Germline CDR1 and CDR2: SGHTS and YDEGEE. The CDR3 reads CASSLLGTGPSYEQYF. CDR3 DNA: TGTGCCAGCAGCTTGCTCGGGACAGGGCCTTCCTACGAGCAGTACTTC. Full variable domain (missing parts from reference TRBV5-8 and TRBJ2-7): EAGVTQSPTHLIKTRGQQATLRCSPISGHTSVYWYQQALGLGLQFLLWYDEGEERNRGNFPPRFSGRQFPNYSSELNVNALELEDSALYLCASSLLGTGPSYEQYFGPGTRLTVT.

The rearrangement links TRBV19 to TRBJ2-5; D is possibly TRBD2 (5 bases). Trimming removed 6 bases from V and 2 bases from J, with 10 bases in between. CDR3 length equals 13 residues. CDR1 is LNHDA and CDR2 is SQIVND in the germline V gene (reference sequence). The CDR3 protein is CASRAGGQETQYF. The DNA for the CDR3 is TGTGCCAGTAGGGCCGGAGGACAAGAGACCCAGTACTTC.

This chain joins TRBV5-1 and TRBJ2-4, with 9 bases fitting TRBD1. The germline V gene encodes CDR1 SGHRS and CDR2 YFSETQ. Trimming took 4 bases from V and 2 from J; bases not matched to a gene: 13. The CDR3 loop spans 18 amino acids. CDR3 residues: CASSVGQGGGFTKNIQYF. CDR3 bases: TGCGCCAGCAGCGTGGGACAGGGAGGGGGATTCACCAAAAACATTCAGTACTTC.

This chain uses TRBV5-8 with TRBJ2-2, with TRBD1 as a possible D gene (6 bases). Trimming pared 5 bases from V and 6 bases from J, leaving 14 bases between. Germline V gene lookup returns CDR1 SGHTS and CDR2 YDEGEE. The CDR3 extends over 14 amino acids. CDR3 sequence reads: CASRHRTVSGELFF. The CDR3 bases are TGTGCCAGCAGACATCGGACAGTTTCCGGGGAGCTGTTTTTT.

This chain connects TRBV5-4 to TRBJ1-3, with 7 positions matching TRBD1. With V trimmed by 2 bases and J by 1 base, 0 bases remained unmatched. The CDR3 totals 14 residues. The germline V gene encodes CDR1 SGHNT and CDR2 YYREEE (reference sequence). The CDR3 spells CASSLQGSGNTIYF. CDR3 nucleotides: TGTGCCAGCAGCTTACAGGGGTCTGGAAACACCATATATTTT.

CDR3 coding DNA: TGTGCCAGCAGACAAGGGGGTTCTAATGGCTACACCTTC. This translates into CASRQGGSNGYTF. The V gene is TRBV9, the J gene TRBJ1-2, with D maybe TRBD1 (6 bases). Germline lookup yields CDR1 SGDLS and CDR2 YYNGEE. The CDR3 is 13 residues long. The germline V and J ends were trimmed by 5 bases and 6 bases, with 14 bases remaining between them. The complete variable domain, with remaining parts taken from reference TRBV9 and TRBJ1-2, reads DSGVTQTPKHLITATGQRVTLRCSPRSGDLSVYWYQQSLDQGLQFLIQYYNGEERAKGNILERFSAQQFPDLHSELNLSSLELGDSALYFCASRQGGSNGYTFGSGTRLTVV.

The CDR3 DNA is TGTGCCAGCAGCATAATGAGGACAGAGTATGGCTACACCTTC. Its translation: CASSIMRTEYGYTF. The chain couples TRBV7-9 to TRBJ1-2, with D possibly being TRBD1 (6 bases). V shed 5 bases and J shed 5 bases, with 15 bases lying between them. The CDR3 extends over 14 amino acids. Germline loops: CDR1 SEHNR, CDR2 FQNEAQ (reference sequence). The full variable domain, in which reference TRBV7-9 and TRBJ1-2 provide the parts outside the CDR3, is DTGVSQNPRHKITKRGQNVTFRCDPISEHNRLYWYRQTLGQGPEFLTYFQNEAQLEKSRLLSDRFSAERPKGSFSTLEIQRTEQGDSAMYLCASSIMRTEYGYTFGSGTRLTVV.

The J gene is TRBJ2-3, the V gene TRBV4-2, with 9 positions matching TRBD2. From germline, CDR1 is LGHNA and CDR2 YNFKEQ. The CDR3 has 18 residues. V lost 0 bases, J lost 2 bases, and 9 bases stayed unmatched. The CDR3 loop is CASSQDGRGGRLTDTQYF. The CDR3 DNA follows: TGTGCCAGCAGCCAAGATGGGCGGGGGGGCCGCCTCACAGATACGCAGTATTTT.

The chain carries TRBV11-2 and TRBJ2-5; 7 positions agree with TRBD1. The trim removed 4 bases at V and 7 bases at J, leaving 9 bases unmatched. Germline lookup yields CDR1 SGHAT and CDR2 FQNNGV. The CDR3 runs 14 residues. CDR3 region: CASSSTGSETTQYF. The CDR3 DNA follows: TGTGCCAGCAGCTCGACAGGGTCTGAAACGACCCAGTACTTC.

V and J are TRBV18 and TRBJ1-5, with 7 nucleotides matching TRBD1. The CDR3 extends over 17 amino acids. The junction had 7 bases not matched to a gene; V was cut back by 1 base and J by 1 base. Germline V gene lookup returns CDR1 KGHSH and CDR2 LQKENI. The CDR3 DNA reads as TGTGCCAGCTCACCACACCCACCGGACAGGAGCAATCAGCCCCAGCATTTT. Its protein is CASSPHPPDRSNQPQHF.

The V gene is TRBV5-4, the J gene TRBJ1-4, with 9 bases fitting TRBD1. This CDR3 spans 16 amino acids. The germline V gene encodes CDR1 SGHNT and CDR2 YYREEE (reference sequence). V trimming: 4 bases; J trimming: 2 bases; junction bases outside the gene matches: 6. This chain's CDR3 is CASSPGTGRTNEKLFF. The CDR3 DNA sequence: TGTGCCAGCAGCCCAGGGACAGGGAGGACTAATGAAAAACTGTTTTTT.

CDR3 in amino acids: CASSSNLPSYEQYF. The CDR3 DNA follows: TGTGCCAGCAGCTCTAACCTTCCCTCCTACGAGCAGTACTTC. The chain links TRBV5-6 to TRBJ2-7; D gene ambiguous. V was trimmed by 3 bases and J by 0 bases, leaving 10 bases between them. Germline loops: CDR1 SGHDT, CDR2 YYEEEE. This CDR3 region has 14 residues.

V usage is TRBV5-6 and J usage is TRBJ2-7, with 9 nucleotides matching TRBD1. Germline values: CDR1 SGHDT, CDR2 YYEEEE. The V and J ends lost 4 bases and 7 bases, in that order; junction bases with no gene match: 6. The CDR3 is 13 residues long. The CDR3 region is CASSKPTGGEQYF. The CDR3 DNA reads TGTGCCAGCAGCAAGCCGACAGGGGGAGAGCAGTACTTC.

This chain's CDR3 is CASSPTGGADGYTF. The CDR3 nucleotides are TGTGCCAGCTCACCCACGGGGGGGGCTGATGGCTACACCTTC. The chain employs TRBV18 and TRBJ1-2, with a possible D match to TRBD1 (6 bases). CDR3 length equals 14 residues. Germline values: CDR1 KGHSH, CDR2 LQKENI. Trimming cost V 3 bases and J 6 bases, with 14 bases left between them.

This clone appeared a single time. CDR3 DNA: TGTGCCAGCAGTTTGAAGGTGGCAGTTGCAACTAATGAAAAACTGTTTTTT. It yields the protein CASSLKVAVATNEKLFF. The chain uses TRBV28 and TRBJ1-4, with D hard to call. Germline V gene sequence: CDR1 MDHEN, CDR2 SYDVKM. The CDR3 sequence is 17 residues long. V was clipped by 3 bases and J by 0 bases, with 14 bases between them. The full variable domain, its missing parts supplied by reference TRBV28 and TRBJ1-4, is DVKVTQSSRYLVKRTGEKVFLECVQDMDHENMFWYRQDPGLGLRLIYFSYDVKMKEKGDIPEGYSVSREKKERFSLILESASTNQTSMYLCASSLKVAVATNEKLFFGSGTQLSVL.

The V gene is TRBV30, the J gene TRBJ2-7, with 9 bases fitting TRBD1. The CDR3 has 13 residues. Germline V lookup: CDR1 GTSNPN, CDR2 SVGIG (reference sequence). The V segment lost 7 bases and the J segment 4 bases; nucleotides outside the gene matches: 8. Here the CDR3 reads CAYSGTGWYEQYF. The CDR3 DNA reads TGTGCCTATTCCGGGACAGGGTGGTACGAGCAGTACTTC.